Shown below are 23 T cell receptor beta chains from a single sample sequenced in a study of T cell changes during pregnancy in multiple sclerosis. Libraries were prepared by immunoSEQ multiplex PCR; TCRdb keeps only in-frame clonotypes and omits some of them. The sample shows 40,000 to 55,000 clones, under 90% of them seen only once. The sample was peripheral blood, taken in the first trimester of pregnancy. All receptors derive from a female donor in good health, enrolled as a control in a pregnancy study.

CDR3 region: CASSRRDRGTPLPLGELFF. CDR3 bases: TGTGCCAGCAGCCGGCGAGATAGGGGGACACCCCTTCCACTGGGAGAACTGTTTTTT. The rearrangement uses TRBV7-3 and TRBJ1-4, with a tentative D call TRBD1 (6 bases). V dropped 5 bases and J dropped 12 bases, with 34 bases sitting between them. CDR1 is SGHTA and CDR2 is FQGTGA in the germline V gene. This CDR3 comprises 19 residues.

The chain carries TRBV10-3 and TRBJ1-2, with unresolved D. The length of the CDR3 is 11 residues. CDR1 is ENHRY and CDR2 is SYGVKD in the germline V gene. The V and J ends lost 7 bases and 2 bases respectively, with 5 bases between them. This CDR3 reads CAITSNYGYTF. Here the CDR3 DNA reads TGTGCCATCACTTCCAACTATGGCTACACCTTC.

The rearrangement links TRBV28 to TRBJ2-2; 9 nucleotides line up with TRBD1. There are 16 residues in the CDR3. From germline, CDR1 is MDHEN and CDR2 SYDVKM. Trimming removed 2 bases from V and 6 bases from J; junction bases left unmatched: 7. The DNA of the CDR3 is TGTGCCAGCAGTTTACTGTCCCGGGACAGGGCCGGGGAGCTGTTTTTT. Amino acids: CASSLLSRDRAGELFF.

This chain links TRBV18 with TRBJ1-5, with D possibly TRBD1 on 5 matching bases. The ends were cut back, 3 bases at V and 4 bases at J, with 22 bases in the middle. The germline gives CDR1 KGHSH, CDR2 LQKENI. This CDR3 is 18 amino acids long. The DNA for the CDR3 is TGTGCCAGCTCACCCAGCCGGGTCGCAGGGACTCCAAATCAGCCCCAGCATTTT. Translating it yields CASSPSRVAGTPNQPQHF.

This clone has only a few counts. The CDR3 reads CASSQERGGPDTQYF. The CDR3 DNA reads as TGTGCCAGCAGCCAAGAGCGGGGGGGCCCAGATACGCAGTATTTT. This chain uses TRBV4-2 with TRBJ2-3; 9 nucleotides agree with TRBD2. Germline assignment: CDR1 LGHNA and CDR2 YNFKEQ. The CDR3 is 15 residues long. After removal of 0 bases from V and 4 bases from J, the junction contained 2 bases not matched to a gene.

This chain uses TRBV5-4 with TRBJ2-4; TRBD1 might be the D (6 bases). The CDR3 contains 18 residues. CDR1 is SGHNT, CDR2 YYREEE, per germline (reference sequence). Between the trimmed V and J ends, which lost 0 bases and 1 base, there was a span of 17 bases. CDR3 sequence reads: CASSLGGGGSVAKNIQYF. Written as DNA, the CDR3 is TGTGCCAGCAGCTTGGGTGGGGGCGGGTCTGTGGCCAAAAACATTCAGTACTTC.

This chain links TRBV28 with TRBJ1-3, with 7 bases lining up with TRBD1. The CDR3 covers 21 residues. Per germline, CDR1 MDHEN and CDR2 SYDVKM. Trimming removed 2 bases from V and 2 bases from J; junction bases left unmatched: 21. The CDR3 here is CASSLRVAKTTGWITGNTIYF. CDR3 in DNA: TGTGCCAGCAGTTTAAGGGTGGCGAAAACGACAGGGTGGATTACTGGAAACACCATATATTTT.

V gene TRBV2 combines with J gene TRBJ2-6, with 12 bases that match TRBD2. This CDR3 has 18 amino acids. The germline CDR1 and CDR2 sequences are SNHLY and FYNNEI. The J segment lost 2 bases and the V segment lost 6 bases, leaving 8 bases of the junction unmatched. CDR3 DNA sequence: TGTGCCAGCAGCCCCAGACTAGCGGGAGAAACTGGGGCCAACGTCCTGACTTTC. Amino acids: CASSPRLAGETGANVLTF.

The chain carries TRBV27 and TRBJ1-1; D gene ambiguous. The ends were cut back, 8 bases at V and 5 bases at J, with 24 bases in the middle. CDR3 length equals 16 residues. Germline V gives CDR1 MNHEY, CDR2 SMNVEV (reference sequence). CDR3 protein: CASHPYSTQTVTEAFF. CDR3 bases: TGTGCCAGCCACCCTTACAGTACTCAAACCGTAACTGAAGCTTTCTTT.

V gene TRBV2 combines with J gene TRBJ2-1, with D uncertain. Trimming shortened V by 2 bases and J by 6 bases, and 8 bases separated the two germline ends. CDR1 and CDR2 (germline): SNHLY, FYNNEI. The CDR3 extends over 13 amino acids. CDR3 coding DNA: TGTGCCAGCAGTGAACTAGTCTCCAATGAGCAGTTCTTC. Its protein is CASSELVSNEQFF.

This clone was recorded once. The rearrangement joins TRBV9 to TRBJ2-5, with TRBD1 identical over 12 bases. This CDR3 is built from 15 residues. V dropped 2 bases and J dropped 4; count of bases not matched to a gene: 3. Germline V gene lookup returns CDR1 SGDLS and CDR2 YYNGEE. The CDR3: CASSVGTGGLETQYF. The CDR3 region has the DNA TGTGCCAGCAGCGTGGGGACAGGGGGCTTAGAGACCCAGTACTTC.

This chain uses TRBV28 with TRBJ1-2; 9 nucleotides line up with TRBD1. Trimming cost V 3 bases and J 4 bases; bases outside gene matches: 9. The CDR3 contains 16 residues. CDR1 MDHEN and CDR2 SYDVKM come from the germline V gene. The CDR3 protein is CASSFRTTGGPYGYTF. In nucleotides, the CDR3 is TGTGCCAGCAGTTTTCGTACTACAGGGGGCCCCTATGGCTACACCTTC.

The rearrangement joins TRBV18 to TRBJ2-7, with D unclear. Trimming shortened V by 1 base and J by 2 bases, and 9 bases separated the two germline ends. Germline V CDR1 and CDR2: KGHSH, LQKENI. The CDR3 is 14 amino acids. This chain's CDR3 is CASSPLDSTYEQYF. CDR3 coding DNA: TGTGCCAGCTCACCACTTGACTCAACCTACGAGCAGTACTTC.

CDR3 DNA sequence: TGTGCCAGCAGCTTCGACAGGAATAGCAATCAGCCCCAGCATTTT. It specifies CASSFDRNSNQPQHF. The chain employs TRBV7-2 and TRBJ1-5; D is possibly TRBD1 (6 bases). Per the germline V gene, CDR1 is SGHTA and CDR2 is FQGNSA. The CDR3 sequence is 15 residues long. Trimming cost V 3 bases and J 0 bases, with 9 bases left between them.

The genes are TRBV5-6 and TRBJ2-7; D remains ambiguous. V was clipped by 4 bases and J by 1 base, with 12 bases between them. Germline CDR1 is SGHDT and CDR2 is YYEEEE. The CDR3 has 14 amino acids. The chain's CDR3 is CASSRDDTSYEQYF. In DNA form, the CDR3 reads TGTGCCAGCAGCAGAGACGACACTTCCTACGAGCAGTACTTC.

The chain's CDR3 is CASSFRGNQPQHF. CDR3 DNA sequence: TGTGCCAGCAGTTTTAGAGGCAATCAGCCCCAGCATTTT. The chain recombines TRBV27 with TRBJ1-5, with D unresolved. V was pared by 3 bases and J by 2 bases, with 5 bases between. Germline V lookup: CDR1 MNHEY, CDR2 SMNVEV (reference sequence). This CDR3 contains 13 residues.

V gene TRBV19 combines with J gene TRBJ2-2; 12 positions match TRBD1. The CDR3 is made up of 17 amino acids. Per germline, CDR1 LNHDA and CDR2 SQIVND (reference sequence). J was trimmed by 5 bases and V by 5 bases; bases with no gene match: 9. CDR3 bases: TGTGCCAGTAGTTCCGGGACAGGGGGCGTTTATACCGGGGAGCTGTTTTTT. Amino acids: CASSSGTGGVYTGELFF. Combining the CDR3 with reference TRBV19 and TRBJ2-2 gives the whole variable domain DGGITQSPKYLFRKEGQNVTLSCEQNLNHDAMYWYRQDPGQGLRLIYYSQIVNDFQKGDIAEGYSVSREKKESFPLTVTSAQKNPTAFYLCASSSGTGGVYTGELFFGEGSRLTVL.

This clone was recorded many times. The chain links TRBV7-9 to TRBJ2-3; D is possibly TRBD1 (5 bases). This CDR3 comprises 15 residues. Trimming shortened V by 1 base and J by 3 bases, and 11 bases separated the two germline ends. The V gene's germline CDR1 is SEHNR and CDR2 FQNEAQ (reference sequence). The CDR3, as DNA: TGTGCCAGCAGCTTAGGGCAGGGTTGGACAGATACGCAGTATTTT. It is translated as CASSLGQGWTDTQYF.

The V and J genes are TRBV6-5 and TRBJ2-7; 7 nucleotides align to TRBD2. Germline assignment: CDR1 MNHEY and CDR2 SVGAGI. The CDR3 is made up of 11 amino acids. Unmatched junction bases numbered 4, after V lost 11 bases and J lost 3 bases. CDR3 DNA: TGTGCCTGCCGCGGGGGCTACGAGCAGTACTTC. Encoded protein: CACRGGYEQYF.

This clone was picked up one time. J is TRBJ1-1 and V is TRBV7-9, with 9 bases identical to TRBD1. The CDR3 is 18 amino acids. CDR1 is SEHNR, CDR2 FQNEAQ, per germline (reference sequence). Trimming removed 5 bases from V and 0 bases from J; junction bases left unmatched: 13. CDR3: CASSTSGTGLTLNTEAFF. The CDR3, as DNA: TGTGCCAGCAGCACCTCCGGGACAGGGCTCACCTTGAACACTGAAGCTTTCTTT.

The chain is built from TRBV25-1 and TRBJ2-1, with 9 positions matching TRBD2. The germline gives CDR1 MGHDK, CDR2 SYGVNS. Trimming at V came to 5 bases and at J to 4 bases, leaving 3 bases not matched to a gene. The CDR3 has 14 residues. The CDR3, as DNA: TGTGCCAGCAGTCTAGCGGGGAATTACAATGAGCAGTTCTTC. Translated, it gives CASSLAGNYNEQFF.

The chain couples TRBV5-6 to TRBJ2-7; perhaps TRBD1 as D (5 bases). Germline loops: CDR1 SGHDT, CDR2 YYEEEE. V shed 4 bases and J shed 1 base, with 12 bases lying between them. CDR3 length: 14 residues. The CDR3 region has the DNA TGTGCCAGCAGCCGTGGGCAGGGTTCCTACGAGCAGTACTTC. Amino acid sequence: CASSRGQGSYEQYF.

The chain uses TRBV5-4 and TRBJ2-7, with 7 bases identical to TRBD2. This CDR3 region has 12 residues. Germline values: CDR1 SGHNT, CDR2 YYREEE (reference sequence). V was clipped by 5 bases and J by 7 bases; unmatched bases: 6. CDR3 bases: TGTGCCAGCAGAATTGAGGGAGGGGAGCAGTACTTC. It translates to CASRIEGGEQYF.